This T cell receptor (beta chain) emerged from a study of response to subunit inactivated influenza vaccine. Germline CDR1 MDHEN, CDR2 SYDVKM. The CDR3 loop spans 13 amino acids. V lost 8 bases and J lost 7; bases outside the gene matches: 2. One entry per CDR3 protein results from TCRdb running MiXCR on the RT-PCR reads. The sample has about 520,000 distinct CDR3 sequences, about 25% seen once. About this clonotype itself: Its antigen is unidentified.

Study-wide findings and caveats: Only a handful of new T cells, the authors suggested, are recruited with each seasonal influenza vaccination.

The V gene is TRBV28, the J gene TRBJ2-1, with TRBD2 matching 13 bases. This receptor was identified in a middle-aged man who received an inactivated influenza vaccine. Sequences were derived from CD4+ T cells sorted from PBMCs, sampled approximately 5 days after vaccination. The CDR3 DNA reads as TGTGCCAGCGGGACTAGCGGGATGAATGAGCAGTTCTTC. It specifies CASGTSGMNEQFF.